This T cell receptor beta chain stems from a study of blood T cell repertoires in COVID-19. Turning to the study itself: The study drew acute and convalescent COVID-19 samples from the United States, Italy and Spain. The analysed material was cDNA or gDNA that came from T cells, B-cell-depleted T cells, or PBMCs.

This CDR3 spans 16 amino acids. With V trimmed by 2 bases and J by 1 base, 6 bases remained unmatched. In germline, CDR1 is MNHNS, CDR2 SASEGT. How the authors handled the data: Counts of nucleated cells, estimated from reference gene primer amplification, were obtained. TCRdb's copy holds only in-frame clones and misses some; the assay was immunoSEQ multiplex PCR. V, J and clone size are taken as reported in that table, and D and trimming were inferred from the DNA itself. This sample has around 180,000 clones, with roughly nine tenths found just once. The source is a man in his sixties or seventies with active or convalescent COVID-19. The specimen was peripheral blood. The chain couples TRBV6-1 to TRBJ2-3; TRBD2 matches 7 bases. The CDR3 nucleotides read TGTGCCAGCAGTGAACGAGGGCTAGCGGGCACAGATACGCAGTATTTT. As protein: CASSERGLAGTDTQYF.